The rows below give T cell receptor beta chains drawn from one sample of a study of T cell changes during pregnancy in multiple sclerosis. Some clones are missing from TCRdb's copy, which holds only in-frame ones; the method was immunoSEQ multiplex PCR. The sample holds roughly 29,000 clones; roughly nine tenths are singletons and the top ten take 8%. The sample here was CD8+ T cells from peripheral blood mononuclear cells, taken before pregnancy. These receptors all stem from a female donor with multiple sclerosis, enrolled in a pregnancy study. Each CDR3 is given with its conserved first and last residue. Size tells how often a clone was seen (once, few, many) or the class of an expanded clone, and some rows leave it out.

clone_size,v_call,cdr3_aa
medium-sized,TRBV6-4,CASSDRGGDYNEQFF
NA,TRBV27,CASSLGGAQPLEQYF
NA,TRBV11-2,CASSLRGLGTGELFF
NA,TRBV6-5,CASSYEETQYF
NA,TRBV7-2,CASSLGVRGLNQPQHF
NA,TRBV13,CASSLMGQGGHYGYTF
NA,TRBV19,CASSIDQGRQTQYF
NA,TRBV19,CASSISGVSTDTQYF
NA,TRBV6-1,CASSEVRGGYGYTF
NA,TRBV5-6,CASSLMRQGFRQPQHF
NA,TRBV7-9,CASSSQYSGNTIYF
NA,TRBV4-1,CASSQEINLNIQYF
NA,TRBV11-2,CASSLGGRTQETQYF
NA,TRBV25-1,CASTRAGSYEQYF
NA,TRBV19,CASSIDDSDKREQYF
NA,TRBV10-2,CASSDPSGTGPYSNQPQHF
NA,TRBV5-6,CASSLEGVETKNIQYF
NA,TRBV19,CASSIDWGDLGEAFF